This T cell receptor (beta chain) originates from a study of patients and donors after allogeneic stem cell transplantation (dated by TCRdb to 2020 to 2021). Concerning this clonotype: The antigen this receptor binds is unknown. Per-nucleotide qualities are absent, and no much larger clonotype sits a single base away.

Ends trimmed: V by 5 bases, J by 8 bases; bases unmatched to a gene: 8. Inclusive of the bounding cysteine and phenylalanine, the CDR3 is 14 residues long. Only the CDR3 DNA is retained, 42 bases long and in frame from the first base. The germline V gene (reference sequence) sets CDR1 to MNHEY and CDR2 to SMNVEV. Libraries were built with RT-PCR. The sequencer listed for this sample is NextSeq 550. TCRdb's own reprocessing of the public reads used fastp at Q25 and MiXCR and kept productive beta chains. For every CDR3 protein sequence, its rows merge into one entry that carries the most common genes and DNA. Within this sample are hundreds of thousands of distinct CDR3 sequences, with about 38% of them counted one time only. The ten most abundant clones make up approximately 10% of the sample.

The sequence was obtained from a human donor who was either an allogeneic HSCT recipient or a stem cell or donor lymphocyte infusion donor (not recorded which). It is not recorded whose cells these are; they may come from a transplant donor. The specimen was blood, either unsorted or a sorted T cell fraction (not recorded which). The V gene is TRBV27 and the J gene is TRBJ1-2; TRBD1 matches 10 bases in the middle. The DNA sequence is TGTGCCAGCAGTATGACCGACAGGGGGCACGGCTACACCTTC. Translation gives CASSMTDRGHGYTF.